These 9 T cell receptor beta chains were sequenced from one sample in a study of blood T cell repertoires in COVID-19. The protocol was immunoSEQ multiplex PCR, while the TCRdb copy is restricted to in-frame clones and leaves out a portion. The sample lists about 160,000 clones; approximately 84% were seen once. Specimen: peripheral blood. These receptors all stem from a man between 35 and 55 years old with acute or convalescent COVID-19.

V usage is TRBV6-5 and J usage is TRBJ2-7; 11 bases agree with TRBD1. The length of the CDR3 is 15 residues. Germline-derived CDR1 and CDR2 are MNHEY and SVGAGI. V lost 6 bases and J lost 2; bases outside the gene matches: 6. DNA for the CDR3: TGTGCCAGCAGGAGTCCGGGACAGGGGGCCTACGAGCAGTACTTC. This encodes CASRSPGQGAYEQYF.

This clone was detected only a few times. The V gene is TRBV11-2, the J gene TRBJ2-2; 10 nucleotides align to TRBD1. Germline V CDR1 and CDR2: SGHAT, FQNNGV. The CDR3 loop spans 15 amino acids. The J segment lost 3 bases and the V segment lost 4 bases, leaving 2 bases of the junction unmatched. The CDR3 protein is CASSYGTGDTGELFF. CDR3 in DNA: TGTGCCAGCAGCTACGGGACAGGGGACACCGGGGAGCTGTTTTTT.

This clone was recorded once. The V and J genes are TRBV6-4 and TRBJ1-2; 9 bases map to TRBD1. The CDR3 has 16 amino acids. V dropped 7 bases and J dropped 1; count of bases not matched to a gene: 10. CDR1 is MRHNA and CDR2 is SNTAGT in the germline V gene. The DNA of the CDR3 is TGTGCCAGCACTCGGACAGGGGCTCTCATTAACTATGGCTACACCTTC. Translation gives CASTRTGALINYGYTF.

The V gene is TRBV2, the J gene TRBJ2-1, with 15 bases matching TRBD2. The CDR3 loop spans 14 amino acids. J gave up 10 bases and V 6 bases, and 4 bases lay outside the gene matches. Germline V lookup: CDR1 SNHLY, CDR2 FYNNEI. CDR3 coding DNA: TGTGCCAGCAGAGGGACTAGCGGGGGGAAAGAGCAGTTCTTC. Its translation is CASRGTSGGKEQFF.

This chain joins TRBV10-3 and TRBJ1-1; no clear D. The germline V and J ends were trimmed by 5 bases and 1 base, with 5 bases remaining between them. Germline CDR1 and CDR2: ENHRY and SYGVKD. The length of the CDR3 is 12 residues. The CDR3 DNA sequence: TGTGCCATCAGTCCGTGGAACACTGAAGCTTTCTTT. Amino acids: CAISPWNTEAFF.

The rearrangement joins TRBV30 to TRBJ2-7; D may be TRBD1 (5 bases). The CDR3 is made up of 12 amino acids. Between the trimmed V and J ends, which lost 5 bases and 1 base, there was a span of 9 bases. CDR1 is GTSNPN and CDR2 is SVGIG in the germline V gene (reference sequence). The CDR3: CAWGRQSYEQYF. In DNA form, the CDR3 reads TGTGCCTGGGGTCGACAGTCCTACGAGCAGTACTTC.

This clone was detected once. V and J are TRBV5-1 and TRBJ2-3; 10 nucleotides match TRBD2. CDR1 and CDR2 (germline): SGHRS, YFSETQ. V shed 0 bases and J 4 bases; nucleotides not matched to a gene: 8. The CDR3 runs to 17 residues. CDR3 DNA sequence: TGCGCCAGCAGCTTGGCCAGCGGGGGGGCCCGAGCAGATACGCAGTATTTT. This gives the protein CASSLASGGARADTQYF.

V is TRBV9 and J is TRBJ2-5, with D maybe TRBD1 (6 bases). The germline gives CDR1 SGDLS, CDR2 YYNGEE. V was clipped by 8 bases and J by 2 bases, with 10 bases between them. The CDR3 length is 12 residues. The CDR3 nucleotides are TGTGCCAGAGAGGGGGATCAAGAGACCCAGTACTTC. It is translated as CAREGDQETQYF.

This chain connects TRBV14 to TRBJ2-2; 10 bases are shared with TRBD1. The CDR3 runs to 16 residues. Germline CDR1 SGHDN, CDR2 FVKESK. The J segment lost 4 bases and the V segment lost 4 bases, leaving 6 bases of the junction unmatched. The CDR3 DNA is TGTGCCAGCAGCCGCCGACAGGGGGCCAGCACCGGGGAGCTGTTTTTT. Amino acids: CASSRRQGASTGELFF.